Listed below are T cell receptor beta chains from one sample, sequenced in a study of STAT3 mutations in large granular lymphocyte leukemia. The data were produced by immunoSEQ multiplex PCR, yet TCRdb's version contains in-frame clones alone and is incomplete. The table records over 25,000 clones, 75% to 90% of them present only once. Sequenced: peripheral blood mononuclear cells. Receptor source: a man aged 60 to 69 with T-cell large granular lymphocyte leukemia. Some clones in this sample may be carry-over from other donors' samples. CDR3s include the opening cysteine and the closing phenylalanine or tryptophan. The order of the fields is V gene, J gene, clone size, D gene, CDR3 protein, CDR3 DNA. The D gene is left open where the match is weak. Clone size is stated in some rows and not others, as once, few, many or a class when expanded.

>TRBV9|TRBJ1-1|-|TRBD1
CASSGRTGMNTEAFF
TGTGCCAGCAGCGGGCGGACAGGGATGAACACTGAAGCTTTCTTT
>TRBV6-4|TRBJ1-1|-|-
CASRNTLLGTEAFF
TGTGCCAGCAGAAATACACTCTTAGGGACTGAAGCTTTCTTT
>TRBV10-3|TRBJ1-5|-|-
CAISDQGRWNQPQHF
TGTGCCATCAGTGATCAGGGGCGGTGGAATCAGCCCCAGCATTTT
>TRBV28|TRBJ2-7|-|-
CASSLGSEQYF
TGTGCCAGCAGTTTAGGGAGCGAGCAGTACTTC
>TRBV18|TRBJ1-4|-|-
CASSPVEATNEKLFF
TGTGCCAGCTCACCTGTGGAGGCAACTAATGAAAAACTGTTTTTT
>TRBV18|TRBJ2-3|-|TRBD1
CASSLLGQVASTDTQYF
TGTGCCAGCTCACTTCTCGGACAGGTAGCTAGCACAGATACGCAGTATTTT
>TRBV5-4|TRBJ2-4|-|-
CASSSSVAKNIQYF
TGTGCCAGCAGCTCCTCTGTAGCCAAAAACATTCAGTACTTC
>TRBV5-1|TRBJ2-3|-|TRBD2
CASSSSGRGVTDTQYF
TGCGCCAGCAGCTCTAGCGGGAGAGGGGTCACAGATACGCAGTATTTT
>TRBV18|TRBJ2-1|-|TRBD1
CASSRDREHDYNEQFF
TGTGCCAGCTCACGGGACAGGGAACATGACTACAATGAGCAGTTCTTC
>TRBV6-5|TRBJ2-3|few|TRBD2
CASSSSGGAGTQYF
TGTGCCAGCAGCTCTAGCGGGGGGGCGGGTACGCAGTATTTT
>TRBV29-1|TRBJ1-2|-|-
CSVEANINGYTF
TGCAGCGTTGAAGCGAACATTAATGGCTACACCTTC
>TRBV28|TRBJ2-1|-|TRBD2
CASSPPWGGQREGYEQFF
TGTGCCAGCAGTCCTCCCTGGGGGGGTCAGCGGGAGGGCTATGAGCAGTTCTTC
>TRBV5-1|TRBJ2-1|-|TRBD1
CASSLSPTGTGFGNEQFF
TGCGCCAGCAGCTTGAGTCCTACCGGGACAGGGTTTGGCAATGAGCAGTTCTTC
>TRBV19|TRBJ1-2|-|-
CASSIWGRDYGYTF
TGTGCCAGTAGTATATGGGGTAGGGACTATGGCTACACCTTC
>TRBV10-3|TRBJ2-5|-|TRBD1
CAISEAGTGSGTRTQYF
TGTGCCATCAGTGAGGCCGGGACAGGGTCAGGGACGAGGACCCAGTACTTC
>TRBV5-1|TRBJ2-5|-|TRBD1
CASSQAGGTETQYF
TGCGCCAGCAGCCAGGCAGGGGGCACGGAGACCCAGTACTTC
>TRBV6-6|TRBJ1-4|-|-
CASSYSPGSGNEKLFF
TGTGCCAGCAGTTACTCCCCAGGGAGCGGTAATGAAAAACTGTTTTTT
>TRBV12-5|TRBJ2-2|-|TRBD1
CASGLSTGGITGELFF
TGTGCTAGTGGTTTATCCACAGGGGGCATCACCGGGGAGCTGTTTTTT
>TRBV7-9|TRBJ2-7|-|TRBD2
CASSLGQREGFDEQYF
TGTGCCAGCAGCTTAGGTCAGCGGGAGGGGTTCGACGAGCAGTACTTC
>TRBV4-3|TRBJ2-6|once|-
CASSQGQGGPSGANVLTF
TGCGCCAGCAGCCAAGGACAAGGAGGTCCCTCTGGGGCCAACGTCCTGACTTTC
>TRBV15|TRBJ1-5|few|-
CATSRARVEGQHF
TGTGCCACCAGCAGAGCAAGGGTTGAGGGCCAGCATTTT
>TRBV9|TRBJ2-5|-|-
CASSVATSNQETQYF
TGTGCCAGCAGCGTAGCTACCAGTAACCAAGAGACCCAGTACTTC
>TRBV5-4|TRBJ2-7|-|TRBD2
CASSVGGRELYEQYF
TGTGCCAGCAGCGTAGGCGGGAGGGAGCTTTACGAGCAGTACTTC
>TRBV4-1|TRBJ2-2|-|-
CASSLRGLNTGELFF
TGCGCCAGCAGCCTTCGTGGGCTCAACACCGGGGAGCTGTTTTTT
>TRBV5-4|TRBJ2-5|-|TRBD2
CASSIPGGQETQYF
TGTGCCAGCAGCATACCGGGAGGCCAAGAGACCCAGTACTTC
>TRBV7-9|TRBJ2-1|-|-
CASSLPLNEQFF
TGTGCCAGCAGCTTACCCCTGAATGAGCAGTTCTTC
>TRBV5-4|TRBJ2-3|few|-
CASSPGGSVGENTQYF
TGTGCCAGCAGCCCCGGAGGTAGCGTGGGTGAGAATACGCAGTATTTT
>TRBV5-1|TRBJ2-7|-|TRBD1
CASSLEQGVDEQYF
TGCGCCAGCAGCTTGGAACAGGGGGTCGACGAGCAGTACTTC
>TRBV30|TRBJ1-4|-|-
CAWSASLNEKLFF
TGTGCCTGGAGTGCGTCCCTTAATGAAAAACTGTTTTTT
>TRBV7-2|TRBJ2-7|-|-
CASSLASGVHEQYF
TGTGCCAGCAGCTTAGCGAGTGGGGTGCACGAGCAGTACTTC
>TRBV7-8|TRBJ1-4|-|TRBD1
CASSPSEADRAFNEKLFF
TGTGCCAGCAGCCCCTCCGAGGCGGACAGGGCCTTTAATGAAAAACTGTTTTTT
>TRBV18|TRBJ2-2|few|-
CASSPPSGTGELFF
TGTGCCAGCTCACCACCGAGTGGCACCGGGGAGCTGTTTTTT
>TRBV28|TRBJ1-2|-|-
CASSSAGTGTYGYTF
TGTGCCAGCAGTTCCGCCGGGACGGGGACGTATGGCTACACCTTC
>TRBV30|TRBJ1-1|once|-
CAWRYPLKNTEAFF
TGTGCCTGGAGGTATCCCCTTAAGAACACTGAAGCTTTCTTT
>TRBV23-1|TRBJ1-2|-|TRBD1
CASSGTGGGGYTF
TGCGCCAGCAGTGGGACAGGGGGCGGCGGCTACACCTTC
>TRBV4-3|TRBJ1-4|-|-
CASSQVRGQPGTEKLFF
TGCGCCAGCAGCCAAGTGCGGGGGCAGCCAGGGACTGAAAAACTGTTTTTT
>TRBV18|TRBJ2-7|once|TRBD1
CASSRSGQGAFEQYF
TGTGCCAGCTCACGTTCTGGACAGGGGGCCTTCGAGCAGTACTTC
>TRBV28|TRBJ2-3|-|TRBD2
CASQTSDGTDTQYF
TGTGCCAGCCAGACTAGCGATGGCACAGATACGCAGTATTTT
>TRBV29-1|TRBJ1-2|-|-
CSVGEPRGRNYGYTF
TGCAGCGTTGGGGAACCCCGGGGCCGTAACTATGGCTACACCTTC
>TRBV4-2|TRBJ2-3|once|TRBD2
CASSQAVSGRAQVTDTQYF
TGTGCCAGCAGCCAAGCAGTCAGCGGGAGGGCCCAGGTCACAGATACGCAGTATTTT
>TRBV5-5|TRBJ2-1|-|-
CASSIFHEQFF
TGTGCCAGCAGCATATTCCATGAGCAGTTCTTC
>TRBV7-9|TRBJ2-3|-|-
CASSRDNGADTQYF
TGTGCCAGCAGCCGGGACAATGGGGCAGATACGCAGTATTTT
>TRBV18|TRBJ2-7|-|-
CASSRGGALSEQYF
TGTGCCAGCTCACGAGGCGGAGCCCTCTCCGAGCAGTACTTC
>TRBV5-4|TRBJ2-7|few|TRBD1
CASTKDRGSYEQYF
TGTGCCAGCACTAAAGACAGGGGTTCCTACGAGCAGTACTTC